The following is a T cell receptor (beta chain) sequence with its context. Its antigen is as yet unknown. From germline, CDR1 is LGHNA and CDR2 YSLEER. With 8 bases removed from V and 8 bases from J, the gap between germline ends came to 12 bases. This CDR3 contains 12 residues. The record originates from a study of vaccination effects on CD4 cells after COVID-19. Across the whole study: Vaccination of participants consisted of two doses of either the BNT162b2 or mRNA-1273 vaccine. The study's findings and limits: Convalescent patients numbered few in the study; early post-infection timepoints were missing entirely. In the late period after vaccination, infection- and vaccine-induced clones contracted markedly.

In the ViraFEST assay, antigen-specific CD4+ clonotypes were identified by expansion after peptide-pool stimulation. Culturing for 10 days preceded CD4+ T cell isolation. Nucleocapsid antibodies stayed negative before and after vaccination, showing no earlier SARS-CoV-2 infection. The table came from immunoSEQ multiplex PCR; TCRdb's copy has only in-frame clones and leaves some out. This table holds about 73,000 clones, around 79% found once. The source material was CD4+ T cells from PBMCs cultured with SARS-CoV-2 spike peptides, sampled before COVID-19 vaccination. The source of this sequence is a human donor who received a COVID-19 vaccine. The genes are TRBV4-3 and TRBJ2-2; D is unresolved. In nucleotides, the CDR3 is TGCGCCAGCGGGCCTCTTGCGGGGGAGCTGTTTTTT. This translates into CASGPLAGELFF.